The text below deals with one TCR beta chain. Relapse after autologous stem cell transplantation occurred in every patient, and brentuximab vedotin exposure varied. The CDR3 extends over 15 amino acids. Trimming cost V 6 bases and J 6 bases; bases outside gene matches: 11. The germline V gene encodes CDR1 MNHEY and CDR2 SMNVEV (reference sequence). The assay was immunoSEQ multiplex PCR, and TCRdb's table has in-frame clones only and misses some. The sample consists of around 7,300 clones, 77% of them appearing once. The data belong to a study of PD-1 blockade in classical Hodgkin lymphoma. This material consisted of peripheral blood mononuclear cells (PBMCs), taken before the second cycle of nivolumab. The chain employs TRBV27 and TRBJ1-5; 7 positions match TRBD1. This TCR came from a human donor with classical Hodgkin lymphoma. The CDR3 coding sequence is TGTGCCAGCAGCCCAGGGCCAGGGGGTACTCAGCCCCAGCATTTT. Translated, it gives CASSPGPGGTQPQHF.